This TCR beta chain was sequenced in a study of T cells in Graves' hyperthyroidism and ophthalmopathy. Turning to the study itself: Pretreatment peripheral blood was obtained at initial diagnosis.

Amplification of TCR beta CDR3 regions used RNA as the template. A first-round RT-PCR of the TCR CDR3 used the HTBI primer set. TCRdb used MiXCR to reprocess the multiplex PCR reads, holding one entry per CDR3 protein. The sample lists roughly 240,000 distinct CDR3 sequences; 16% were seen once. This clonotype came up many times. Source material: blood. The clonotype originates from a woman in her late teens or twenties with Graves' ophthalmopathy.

The CDR3 loop reads CAWSQGALGNQPQHF. CDR3 coding DNA: TGTGCCTGGAGCCAAGGGGCGTTGGGCAATCAGCCCCAGCATTTT. The chain joins TRBV30 to TRBJ1-5; maybe TRBD1 (5 bases). V lost 3 bases and J 2 bases, leaving 14 bases between the germline ends. There are 15 residues in the CDR3. Germline V gives CDR1 GTSNPN, CDR2 SVGIG (reference sequence).